Detailed here is one TCR beta chain. No antigen is known for it. Trimming took off 4 bases at V and 0 bases at J, with 6 bases between the two ends. CDR1 and CDR2 (germline): SQVTM, ANQGSEA. The CDR3 totals 12 residues. These data originate in a study of OX40 agonist ivuxolimab in advanced cancers. Across the whole study: In this trial design, patients received ivuxolimab intravenously at 0.01 to 10 mg/kg every 2 weeks. The mean age was roughly 60 years, ranging from roughly 23 to 79, with under 90% of participants male. Findings and limits, study-wide: Doses of 0.1 to 3.0 mg/kg were accompanied by clonal expansion of CD4+ and CD8+ blood T cells by week 6. Low clonal expansion, among the lowest seen, marked partial responders at 0.1-3.0 mg/kg.

Method: immunoSEQ multiplex PCR; TCRdb's copy keeps in-frame clones and lacks some. The sample shows tens of thousands of clones, about 80% of them seen only once. The V call is TRBV29-1, the J call TRBJ1-2; D is undetermined. The sequenced sample was CD4+ or CD8+ T cells sorted from blood, obtained in a trial of the OX40 agonist ivuxolimab. This receptor was obtained from an adult with an advanced solid tumor such as melanoma, head and neck, liver or kidney cancer. The CDR3 region is CSVVFTNYGYTF. In DNA, the CDR3 is TGCAGCGTTGTGTTCACTAACTATGGCTACACCTTC.